The clone carrying this T cell receptor beta chain has more than one count but fewer than ten. This record comes from a study of T-cell reconstitution after alpha-beta-depleted transplantation in children. The TCRbeta library was prepared with unique molecular identifiers. TCRdb recomputed calls from the PCR reads with MiXCR, one row per CDR3 protein. The sample includes some 550,000 distinct CDR3 sequences, 15% to 20% of them seen just once. V shed 2 bases and J shed 3 bases, with 15 bases lying between them. CDR1 SGHRS and CDR2 YFSETQ come from the germline V gene. The CDR3 is 15 residues long. The chain links TRBV5-1 to TRBJ2-7; either TRBD1 or TRBD2 may fit D (5 bases each). Sequenced here: PBMCs from the stem cell graft donor, sampled from the stem cell graft. The clonotype originates from a human donor who donated a stem cell graft to a child with acute lymphoblastic leukemia. CDR3 in amino acids: CASSFTPGRSYEQYF. Here the CDR3 DNA reads TGCGCCAGCAGCTTCACCCCGGGACGGAGCTACGAGCAGTACTTC.